This T cell receptor (beta chain) was obtained from a study of CD8 T cells in Susac syndrome. CD8+ and CD4+ T cells circulating in blood were sequenced for TCR beta. TEMRA cells were FACS-enriched, with CD8+ and CD4+ T cells isolated negatively. Study-level points and caveats: The study conceded that relatively few individuals underwent its TCR sequencing and HLA analysis.

RNA was extracted with the RNeasy kit, and a quantity of about 0.45 to 1 ug was reverse transcribed using random hexamers. The method of amplification for TCR beta CDR3 was immunoSEQ multiplex PCR, covering 54 Vbeta and 13 Jbeta. From the immunoSEQ multiplex PCR reads, TCRdb called clonotypes with MiXCR, one entry per CDR3 protein. The sample includes some 260,000 distinct CDR3 sequences, 85% to 95% of them seen just once. The CDR3 loop spans 16 amino acids. With V trimmed by 4 bases and J by 3 bases, 9 bases remained unmatched. Germline loops: CDR1 SEHNR, CDR2 FQNEAQ (reference sequence). About this clonotype: Its antigen is not known.

The origin of this receptor is a human donor with multiple sclerosis. The V gene is TRBV7-9, the J gene TRBJ2-3, with 8 nucleotides matching TRBD2. Material: CD4+ T cells from PBMCs. The CDR3 sequence is CASSSPAGGVTDTQYF. The CDR3 DNA is TGTGCCAGCAGCTCCCCCGCGGGGGGCGTTACAGATACGCAGTATTTT.